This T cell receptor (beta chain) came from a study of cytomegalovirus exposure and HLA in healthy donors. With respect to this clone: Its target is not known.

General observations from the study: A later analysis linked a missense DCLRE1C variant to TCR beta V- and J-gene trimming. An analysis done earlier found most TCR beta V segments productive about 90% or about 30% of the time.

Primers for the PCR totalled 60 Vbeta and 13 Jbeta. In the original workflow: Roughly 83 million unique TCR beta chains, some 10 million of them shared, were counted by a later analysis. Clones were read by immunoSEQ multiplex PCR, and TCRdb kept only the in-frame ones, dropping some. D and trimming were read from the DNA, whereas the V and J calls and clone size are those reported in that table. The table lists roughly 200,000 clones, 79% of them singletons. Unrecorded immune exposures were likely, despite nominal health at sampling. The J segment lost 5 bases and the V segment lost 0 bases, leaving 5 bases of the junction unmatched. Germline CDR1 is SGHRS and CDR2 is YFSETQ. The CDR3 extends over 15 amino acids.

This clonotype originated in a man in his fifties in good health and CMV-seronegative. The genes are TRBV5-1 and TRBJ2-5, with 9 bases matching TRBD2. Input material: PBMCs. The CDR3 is CASSLGASGMETQYF. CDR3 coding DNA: TGCGCCAGCAGCTTGGGTGCTAGCGGGATGGAGACCCAGTACTTC.